Listed below are T cell receptor beta chains from one sample, sequenced in a study of identical twins. Each CDR3 protein gets one entry after TCRdb re-called the 5' RACE reads with MiXCR. Of a few hundred thousand distinct CDR3 sequences listed, over 11% are singletons. The sample also formed part of further work on yellow fever vaccine responses in identical twins.

Sequenced material: CD4+ T cells sorted from blood. The receptors stem from a woman aged 18-35 years in good health. The CDR3 runs from the conserved cysteine through the conserved F or W. The D gene is left open where the match is weak. The listing skips clone size in some rows; elsewhere it reads once, few, many or a size class.

length	V	D	J	size	CDR3	DNA
14	TRBV30	-	TRBJ2-7	-	CAWSVNRVSGEQYF	TGTGCCTGGAGTGTAAACAGGGTTTCGGGAGAGCAGTACTTC
17	TRBV3-1	-	TRBJ2-7	few	CASSQDRIGRNGVEQYF	TGTGCCAGCAGCCAAGATCGCATAGGTCGCAATGGAGTCGAGCAGTACTTC
16	TRBV7-2	TRBD2	TRBJ2-2	-	CASSLASGSGTGELFF	TGTGCCAGCAGCTTAGCTAGCGGGAGCGGCACCGGGGAGCTGTTTTTT
14	TRBV6-2/TRBV6-3	-	TRBJ2-4	many	CASRNQGTENIQYF	TGTGCCAGTCGGAACCAAGGGACCGAAAACATTCAGTACTTC
15	TRBV20-1	TRBD1	TRBJ2-1	many	CSARGRDRVYNEQFF	TGCAGTGCTAGAGGCCGGGACAGGGTCTACAATGAGCAGTTCTTC
14	TRBV3-1	-	TRBJ1-2	few	CASSQGGRRDGYTF	TGTGCCAGCAGCCAAGGGGGACGGAGGGATGGCTACACCTTC
14	TRBV5-1	TRBD1	TRBJ2-3	-	CASSLTGAGDTQYF	TGCGCCAGCAGCCTGACAGGGGCCGGAGATACGCAGTATTTT
12	TRBV15	-	TRBJ2-1	few	CATSIQGGRQFF	TGTGCCACCAGCATCCAGGGGGGTCGGCAGTTCTTC
17	TRBV15	-	TRBJ1-1	few	CATSRFHGARGGTEAFF	TGTGCCACCAGCAGATTTCACGGTGCCAGGGGTGGCACTGAAGCTTTCTTT
12	TRBV10-3	TRBD1	TRBJ2-7	-	CAISAQGYEQYF	TGTGCCATCAGTGCACAGGGGTACGAGCAGTACTTC
13	TRBV6-1	-	TRBJ2-4	few	CASRWRGEDIQYF	TGTGCCAGTCGATGGCGGGGTGAGGACATTCAGTACTTC
16	TRBV28	-	TRBJ2-3	-	CASSSPSRTGVDTQYF	TGTGCCAGCAGTTCCCCAAGCCGGACTGGTGTAGATACGCAGTATTTT
19	TRBV5-1	-	TRBJ2-1	-	CASSLKVQVMGGGDNEQFF	TGCGCCAGCAGCTTGAAGGTACAGGTGATGGGGGGTGGAGACAATGAGCAGTTCTTC
13	TRBV2	-	TRBJ2-2	-	CASSPENTGELFF	TGTGCCAGCAGTCCTGAAAACACCGGGGAGCTGTTTTTT
14	TRBV5-6	-	TRBJ2-5	-	CASTTGGPRETQYF	TGTGCCAGCACAACCGGGGGGCCGCGAGAGACCCAGTACTTC
16	TRBV24-1	TRBD2	TRBJ2-1	few	CATSDPLAGSHNEQFF	TGTGCCACCAGTGACCCCCTAGCGGGTTCTCACAATGAGCAGTTCTTC
17	TRBV4-3	TRBD2	TRBJ2-3	few	CASSQLNSGTRTDTQYF	TGCGCCAGCAGCCAACTAAATAGCGGGACCCGCACAGATACGCAGTATTTT
17	TRBV25-1	TRBD1	TRBJ2-2	-	CASSDPGQGANTGELFF	TGTGCCAGCAGTGATCCCGGACAGGGAGCGAACACCGGGGAGCTGTTTTTT
15	TRBV28	TRBD1	TRBJ2-7	-	CASSSLRTGSREQYF	TGTGCCAGCAGTTCGCTGCGGACAGGGTCGAGGGAGCAGTACTTC
14	TRBV9	-	TRBJ1-1	-	CASSPGQPNTEAFF	TGTGCCAGCAGCCCAGGACAGCCTAACACTGAAGCTTTCTTT
14	TRBV7-9	TRBD1	TRBJ2-7	many	CASSSDRDSYEQYF	TGTGCCAGCAGCTCCGACAGGGACTCCTACGAGCAGTACTTC
13	TRBV6-2/TRBV6-3	-	TRBJ2-1	few	CASSYVIGYEQFF	TGTGCCAGCAGTTACGTAATAGGCTATGAGCAGTTCTTC
14	TRBV20-1	TRBD2	TRBJ2-3	-	CSAGGTSGGDTQYF	TGCAGTGCTGGGGGGACTAGCGGGGGAGATACGCAGTATTTT
17	TRBV28	TRBD2	TRBJ2-3	few	CASSSQGAGGSTDTQYF	TGTGCCAGCAGTTCCCAGGGAGCGGGGGGGAGCACAGATACGCAGTATTTT
15	TRBV11-2	TRBD1	TRBJ2-7	many	CASSFTGQTVYEQYF	TGTGCCAGCAGCTTTACGGGACAGACAGTCTACGAGCAGTACTTC
13	TRBV27	TRBD2	TRBJ2-7	many	CASRSREAYEQYF	TGTGCCAGCAGATCGCGGGAGGCCTACGAGCAGTACTTC
15	TRBV4-3	-	TRBJ2-2	many	CASSQVPTVTGELFF	TGCGCCAGCAGCCAAGTCCCCACAGTCACCGGGGAGCTGTTTTTT
13	TRBV12-3/TRBV12-4	-	TRBJ2-7	-	CASSLRQEDEQYF	TGTGCCAGCAGTTTGCGGCAGGAGGACGAGCAGTACTTC
16	TRBV30	TRBD2	TRBJ2-1	-	CAWSVHRLAGSNEQFF	TGTGCCTGGAGTGTACATAGACTAGCGGGAAGCAATGAGCAGTTCTTC
14	TRBV20-1	TRBD1	TRBJ1-2	few	CSARDRSGGYGYTF	TGCAGTGCTAGAGATCGATCAGGGGGCTATGGCTACACCTTC
13	TRBV11-2	-	TRBJ2-2	-	CASSFDPYGELFF	TGTGCCAGCAGCTTCGATCCATACGGGGAGCTGTTTTTT
14	TRBV12-3/TRBV12-4	-	TRBJ1-2	few	CASRPPGFYYGYTF	TGTGCCAGCAGGCCACCAGGGTTCTACTATGGCTACACCTTC
17	TRBV28	-	TRBJ1-5	few	CASSFFQNIGSGQPQHF	TGTGCCAGCAGTTTCTTCCAGAATATTGGGAGTGGGCAGCCCCAGCATTTT
15	TRBV7-9	TRBD1	TRBJ2-7	-	CASSRTLDRDYEQYF	TGTGCCAGCAGCCGCACCCTGGACAGGGACTACGAGCAGTACTTC
16	TRBV9	TRBD1	TRBJ2-5	many	CASSVLQGLPQETQYF	TGTGCCAGCAGCGTCCTACAGGGGTTACCACAAGAGACCCAGTACTTC
14	TRBV2	TRBD1	TRBJ2-7	-	CASRGTGTGYEQYF	TGTGCCAGCAGGGGAACCGGGACAGGCTACGAGCAGTACTTC
19	TRBV5-6	TRBD2	TRBJ2-1	few	CASTDLEAGALFSYNEQFF	TGTGCCAGCACCGACTTAGAAGCGGGGGCCCTATTCTCCTACAATGAGCAGTTCTTC
14	TRBV28	-	TRBJ2-5	-	CASSGTEGIGTQYF	TGTGCCAGCAGCGGCACAGAAGGGATAGGGACCCAGTACTTC
12	TRBV20-1	-	TRBJ2-1	-	CSAGPTDNEQFF	TGCAGTGCGGGACCCACGGACAATGAGCAGTTCTTC
13	TRBV13	-	TRBJ1-1	-	CASRQGPNTEAFF	TGTGCCAGCAGGCAGGGACCGAACACTGAAGCTTTCTTT
13	TRBV6-4	-	TRBJ2-2	few	CASSDINTGELFF	TGTGCCAGCAGTGACATAAACACCGGGGAGCTGTTTTTT
12	TRBV6-5	-	TRBJ1-1	-	CASSRGSTEAFF	TGTGCCAGCAGCCGGGGTTCCACTGAAGCTTTCTTT
12	TRBV29-1	-	TRBJ2-3	few	CSAPESGDTQYF	TGCAGCGCCCCAGAGTCGGGGGATACGCAGTATTTT
15	TRBV28	TRBD2	TRBJ2-7	many	CASSAPGTKSYEQYF	TGTGCCAGCAGTGCCCCCGGGACTAAAAGCTACGAGCAGTACTTC
16	TRBV7-2	TRBD1	TRBJ2-5	few	CASSKAAGQAQETQYF	TGTGCCAGCAGCAAAGCGGCGGGACAGGCCCAAGAGACCCAGTACTTC
14	TRBV5-6	TRBD1	TRBJ1-4	few	CASTRRDRYEKLFF	TGTGCCAGCACCCGCCGGGACAGATATGAAAAACTGTTTTTT
13	TRBV11-2	-	TRBJ2-1	-	CASTRPGHNEQFF	TGTGCCAGCACCCGGCCCGGGCATAATGAGCAGTTCTTC
17	TRBV4-3	-	TRBJ2-1	-	CASSQAVLAADSNEQFF	TGCGCCAGCAGCCAAGCTGTATTAGCGGCCGATAGCAATGAGCAGTTCTTC
15	TRBV6-5	-	TRBJ2-5	-	CASSIQLGTQETQYF	TGTGCCAGCAGTATACAACTAGGCACACAAGAGACCCAGTACTTC
16	TRBV28	TRBD2	TRBJ2-1	-	CASSSLLADSYNEQFF	TGTGCCAGCAGTTCCCTTCTAGCGGACTCCTACAATGAGCAGTTCTTC
11	TRBV20-1	-	TRBJ1-4	-	CSASPLEKLFF	TGCAGTGCTAGCCCTTTAGAAAAACTGTTTTTT
14	TRBV20-1	-	TRBJ2-7	-	CSARGGLFSYEQYF	TGCAGTGCTAGGGGGGGTCTTTTCTCCTACGAGCAGTACTTC
16	TRBV24-1	TRBD1	TRBJ2-1	few	CATSDGQASSYNEQFF	TGTGCCACCAGTGACGGACAGGCGAGCTCCTACAATGAGCAGTTCTTC